This TCR beta chain was sequenced during a study of control samples from healthy donors and cancer patients. The table lists this clone with a count of one. Using immunoSEQ multiplex PCR, the repertoire was profiled, and TCRdb retains in-frame clones only, with some absent. The table records about 410,000 clones, around 90% of them present only once. V lost 3 bases to trimming and J lost 2 bases; unmatched junction nucleotides: 5. Germline V gene data show CDR1 as SGHVS and CDR2 as FNYEAQ. This CDR3 comprises 16 residues. The chain joins TRBV7-6 to TRBJ2-3; 10 positions match TRBD2. The sequenced material came from PBMCs. The sequence derives from a man in his forties or fifties with head and neck cancer. This CDR3 is CASSLGSGGSTDTQYF. For the CDR3, the DNA is TGTGCCAGCAGCTTGGGTAGCGGGGGGTCCACAGATACGCAGTATTTT. The full variable domain, completed using reference TRBV7-6 and TRBJ2-3, is GAGVSQSPRYKVTKRGQDVALRCDPISGHVSLYWYRQALGQGPEFLTYFNYEAQQDKSGLPNDRFSAERPEGSISTLTIQRTEQRDSAMYRCASSLGSGGSTDTQYFGPGTRLTVL.